A single sample is the source of the 4 T cell receptor beta chains below, sequenced in a study of T cells in Graves' hyperthyroidism and ophthalmopathy (dated by TCRdb to the late 2010s). Library creation used multiplex PCR. TCRdb shows the sequencer as Illumina HiSeq 2000. Amplification of TCR beta CDR3 regions was carried out from RNA transcripts. A first-round RT-PCR of the TCR CDR3 used the HTBI primer set with the Qiagen OneStep RT-PCR kit. The raw public reads went through TCRdb reprocessing: fastp at Q25, MiXCR clone calling, in-frame beta chains kept. Rows merge per CDR3 protein into single entries with the most common DNA and genes. This sample comprises 400,000 to 550,000 distinct CDR3 sequences, approximately 25% of them detected only once. Approximately 10% of the sample is taken by the ten largest. Sample: blood. These receptors were collected from a woman in her 30s with Graves' ophthalmopathy.

The chain couples TRBV25-1 to TRBJ1-2; D unresolved. CDR1 MGHDK and CDR2 SYGVNS come from the germline V gene. This CDR3 region has 13 residues. Trimming removed 9 bases at V and 4 bases at J, with 15 bases between. The CDR3 loop is CARSHSTSYGYTF. The CDR3 coding sequence is TGTGCCAGATCTCACAGTACAAGCTATGGCTACACCTTC.

Many counts were recorded for this clonotype. The chain recombines TRBV6-2 or TRBV6-3 with TRBJ1-1, with a possible D match to TRBD1 (6 bases). Germline loops: CDR1 MNHEY, CDR2 SVGEGT. V was clipped by 6 bases and J by 5 bases, with 25 bases between them. The CDR3 is 17 residues long. CDR3 bases: TGTGCCAGCAGCCGTCCTGGCAGGGGCCCGGAAACGACTGAAGCTTTCTTT. It is translated as CASSRPGRGPETTEAFF.

The chain couples TRBV6-1 to TRBJ1-3, with a possible D match to TRBD1 (5 bases). The V gene lost 6 bases and the J gene lost 10 bases, with 19 bases spanning the gap. This CDR3 has 14 residues. Germline CDR1 is MNHNS and CDR2 is SASEGT. CDR3 DNA sequence: TGTGCCAGCAGAGACGGTTTCTCTGAGGGGACCATATATTTT. It codes for CASRDGFSEGTIYF.

As regards this clonotype: It is likely a read error, because the conserved phenylalanine at the end of the CDR3 is missing. The DNA is omitted, as the CDR3 cannot be located on it reliably, and the CDR3 follows TCRdb's listing. The V gene is TRBV12-3 or TRBV12-4, the J gene TRBJ1-2; the table's D call of TRBD1 was not tested on the DNA. The CDR3 length is 16 residues, termini included. The CDR3 spells CASSYRGTVANYGYSV.